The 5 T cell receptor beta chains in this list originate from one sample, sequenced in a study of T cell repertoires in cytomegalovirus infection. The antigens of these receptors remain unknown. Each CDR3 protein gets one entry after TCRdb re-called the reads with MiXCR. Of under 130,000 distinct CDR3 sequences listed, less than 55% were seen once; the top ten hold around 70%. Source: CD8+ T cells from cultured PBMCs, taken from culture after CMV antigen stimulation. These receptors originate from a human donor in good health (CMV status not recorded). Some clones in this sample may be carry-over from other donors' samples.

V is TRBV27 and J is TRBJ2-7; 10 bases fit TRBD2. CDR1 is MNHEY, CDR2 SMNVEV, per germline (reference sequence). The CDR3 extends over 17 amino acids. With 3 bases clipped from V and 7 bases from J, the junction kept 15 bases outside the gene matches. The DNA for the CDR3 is TGTGCCAGCAGTTTCCTCTCTAGCGGGGGACTCCTACGAGAGCAGTACTTC. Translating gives CASSFLSSGGLLREQYF.

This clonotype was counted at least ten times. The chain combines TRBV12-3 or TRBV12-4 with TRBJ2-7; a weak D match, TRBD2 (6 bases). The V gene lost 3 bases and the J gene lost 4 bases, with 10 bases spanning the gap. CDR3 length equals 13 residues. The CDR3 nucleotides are TGTGCCAGCAGTTTTGGAGGGCGGTACGAGCAGTACTTC. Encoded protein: CASSFGGRYEQYF.

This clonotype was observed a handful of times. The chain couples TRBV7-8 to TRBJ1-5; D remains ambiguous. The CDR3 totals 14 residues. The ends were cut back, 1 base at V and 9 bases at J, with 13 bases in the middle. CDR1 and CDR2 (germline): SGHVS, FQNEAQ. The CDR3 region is CASSLVSGTWPQHF. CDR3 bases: TGTGCCAGCAGCTTAGTATCCGGCACCTGGCCCCAGCATTTT.

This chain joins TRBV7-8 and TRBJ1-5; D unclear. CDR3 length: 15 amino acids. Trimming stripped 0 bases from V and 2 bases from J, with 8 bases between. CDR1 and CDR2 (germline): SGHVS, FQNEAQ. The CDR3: CASSLAGLGNQPQHF. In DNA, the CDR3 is TGTGCCAGCAGCTTAGCAGGGTTGGGCAATCAGCCCCAGCATTTT.

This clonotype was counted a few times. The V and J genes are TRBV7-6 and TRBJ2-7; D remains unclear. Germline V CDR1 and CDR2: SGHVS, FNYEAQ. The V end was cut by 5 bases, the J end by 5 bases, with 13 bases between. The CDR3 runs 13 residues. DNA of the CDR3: TGTGCCAGCAGCCCCGGTCCGACGGACGAGCAGTACTTC. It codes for CASSPGPTDEQYF.